This T cell receptor beta chain originates from a study of T-cell memory formation after mild COVID-19. Germline-derived CDR1 and CDR2 are SGHNT and YENEEA. Trimming took 1 base from V and 1 from J; bases not matched to a gene: 2. This CDR3 has 15 amino acids. Whole-study findings and limits: Mainly in CM and EM were contracting CD4+ clones; CD8+ were in EMRA. Clones from the second wave (peaking day 37) had unconfirmed SARS-CoV-2 specificity. Some clones that responded were present in memory (sampled pre-infection), which suggests cross-reactive memory joined.

With constant-segment primers, 5'RACE yielded cDNA libraries of TCR alpha and TCR beta that carried sample barcodes and UMIs. Each CDR3 protein is one row after TCRdb ran MiXCR on the 5' RACE reads. The table shows 450,000 or so distinct CDR3 sequences, with roughly 25% occurring only once. A remark on this clonotype: What it binds is unknown.

The clonotype comes from an adult woman who had mild COVID-19 (a few samples of this study predate the infection). Cell type and time point are not known. Sequenced input: PBMCs or a T cell subset sorted from them (not recorded which). The V gene is TRBV11-3, the J gene TRBJ2-7; 9 nucleotides agree with TRBD2. The CDR3 here is CASSLAGLASYEQYF. In DNA form, the CDR3 reads TGTGCCAGCAGCTTAGCCGGACTAGCGTCCTACGAGCAGTACTTC.